This T cell receptor (beta chain) is drawn from a study of radiation and T cells in renal cell carcinoma. The table came from immunoSEQ multiplex PCR; TCRdb's copy has only in-frame clones and leaves some out. The sample includes some 150,000 clones, 75% to 90% of them seen just once. Time point noted: blood 4 weeks post-SBRT, at nephrectomy. The treatment here: 15 Gy SBRT to primary tumor, nephrectomy 4 weeks later. On this clone: The antigen is undetermined.

Broader study findings: Top tumor clonotypes rose in blood 2 weeks post-radiation, then contracted.

The clonotype originates from a woman aged 45-60 years with renal cell carcinoma. Material: blood, obtained from a patient whose treatment included radiotherapy and nephrectomy.

The CDR3, as DNA: TGTGCCAGCAGCTTAGATGGGGTCGGGGGGCACGAGCAGTACTTC. This encodes CASSLDGVGGHEQYF. The chain is built from TRBV7-9 and TRBJ2-7; a weak D match, TRBD2 (7 bases). CDR1 is SEHNR and CDR2 is FQNEAQ in the germline V gene (reference sequence). V was cut by 1 base and J by 5 bases, with 15 bases left in between. This CDR3 has 15 amino acids.